This T cell receptor beta chain was captured in a study of healthy donors' naive CD4 and CD8 T cells. Study-wide results and caveats: CDR3 charge plus V and J genes appeared to account for around 12% of CD4/CD8 variance. Naive CD4+ and CD8+ cells reportedly differed in usage of most V and J genes.

Between the trimmed V and J ends, which lost 7 bases and 5 bases, there was a span of 21 bases. Germline CDR1 and CDR2: LNHDA and SQIVND (reference sequence). The CDR3 loop spans 15 amino acids. A linear amplification protocol produced the TCR libraries from 500 ng of total RNA. In the study's own analysis: Some 77,000 TCR alpha transcripts were sequenced from 5 healthy donors. TCRdb recomputed calls from the reads with MiXCR, one row per CDR3 protein. TCRdb, not the original authors, processed these V and J calls. The sample has approximately 200,000 distinct CDR3 sequences; around 70% are singletons. In the case of this clonotype: Its matching antigen is unknown.

Sequenced: naive CD4+ and CD8+ T cells sorted from blood, pooled from several donors. The TCR originated in a pool of human donors in good health; the sample pools cells from several healthy donors. This chain uses TRBV19 with TRBJ2-7; a weak D match, TRBD2 (5 bases). CDR3: CASTNGRQVGDEQYF. In DNA form, the CDR3 reads TGTGCCAGTACCAATGGAAGGCAGGTCGGGGACGAGCAGTACTTC. The entire variable domain, with the rest obtained from reference TRBV19 and TRBJ2-7, is as follows: DGGITQSPKYLFRKEGQNVTLSCEQNLNHDAMYWYRQDPGQGLRLIYYSQIVNDFQKGDIAEGYSVSREKKESFPLTVTSAQKNPTAFYLCASTNGRQVGDEQYFGPGTRLTVT.